The sample holds many counts of the clone carrying this T cell receptor (beta chain). Its antigen remains unidentified. Time point specified: patch test 3, about 24 weeks after DPC sensitization. This sample's treatment: therapeutic diphenylcyclopropenone sensitization with weekly scalp DPC. Patients had alopecia, were aged 18 to 70, and were not pregnant. The CDR3 sequence is 16 residues long. In germline, CDR1 is SGHTA, CDR2 FQGNSA. V was clipped by 0 bases and J by 0 bases, with 12 bases between them. This record belongs to a study of human T cells and chemical hapten exposure. Looking at the study overall: In the sensitization step, 2% DPC was placed on 2 cm by 2 cm of upper inner arm skin. Patients got weekly scalp diphenylcyclopropenone doses over the roughly 22-week study. The study's findings and limits: Alopecia affecting every donor means their immune response may not match healthy people's.

MiXCR, run by TCRdb on the RACE reads, gives a single entry per CDR3 protein. Here the sample spans 75,000 to 90,000 distinct CDR3 sequences, approximately 10% being singletons. The receptor comes from a woman aged 45-65 years with alopecia areata. Some clones in this sample may be carry-over from other donors' samples. The material sequenced was whole blood, taken in connection with sensitization to the hapten diphenylcyclopropenone (DPC). The chain combines TRBV7-2 with TRBJ2-7; D is undetermined. The CDR3 DNA reads TGTGCCAGCAGCTTAGCTCTGGCGCTGAGCTCCTACGAGCAGTACTTC. It specifies CASSLALALSSYEQYF.